One sample yielded the 23 T cell receptor beta chains listed below, sequenced in a study of T cell responses to AZD1222 COVID-19 vaccine. Using immunoSEQ multiplex PCR, the repertoire was profiled, and TCRdb retains in-frame clones only, with some absent. The table lists over 100,000 clones, 85% to 95% of them singletons. The sample here was peripheral blood, taken on day 0 of AZD1222 vaccination. The receptors stem from an adult in good health.

Note on this clone: Sequence at one end of the junction differs from germline and may be a read error. The chain recombines TRBV10-3 with TRBJ1-2; weak D call: TRBD1 (6 bases). From germline, CDR1 is ENHRY and CDR2 SYGVKD. The CDR3 length is 12 residues. CDR3 nucleotides: TGTGCCATCAGTGAAATACCGGGACACTATCTCTTC. It specifies CAISEIPGHYLF.

The chain uses TRBV19 and TRBJ1-4; tentative D call: TRBD1 (5 bases). The CDR3 totals 16 residues. CDR1 and CDR2 from the germline V gene are LNHDA and SQIVND (reference sequence). Trimming stripped 5 bases from V and 0 bases from J, with 13 bases between. The CDR3 DNA reads as TGTGCCAGTAGTGTCGGGACTTCAGCAACTAATGAAAAACTGTTTTTT. Its translation: CASSVGTSATNEKLFF.

Comment on this clone: In the same sample, other DNA sequences code for this CDR3. The chain is built from TRBV9 and TRBJ2-7; the D gene is possibly TRBD1 (6 bases). The length of the CDR3 is 14 residues. V was trimmed by 0 bases and J by 2 bases, leaving 9 bases between them. The V gene's germline CDR1 is SGDLS and CDR2 YYNGEE. CDR3 DNA: TGTGCCAGCAGCGTAGGGGGGCAGGCCTACGAGCAGTACTTC. It is translated as CASSVGGQAYEQYF.

The chain employs TRBV28 and TRBJ1-6; the D is unclear. CDR3 length equals 14 residues. V was cut by 5 bases and J by 3 bases, with 8 bases left in between. Germline loops: CDR1 MDHEN, CDR2 SYDVKM. CDR3 loop: CASSDIRYNSPLHF. The CDR3 region has the DNA TGTGCCAGCAGTGATATACGCTATAATTCACCCCTCCACTTT.

This chain joins TRBV9 and TRBJ2-4; 9 nucleotides line up with TRBD2. The CDR3 sequence is 19 residues long. The trim removed 0 bases at V and 0 bases at J, leaving 10 bases unmatched. Germline V CDR1 and CDR2: SGDLS, YYNGEE. The DNA for the CDR3 is TGTGCCAGCAGCGTAGAAGCGGGAGGCCCGGCAAAAGCCAAAAACATTCAGTACTTC. It is translated as CASSVEAGGPAKAKNIQYF.

The V gene is TRBV5-1, the J gene TRBJ1-1, with 7 positions matching TRBD1. CDR3 length: 16 amino acids. Germline CDR1 is SGHRS and CDR2 is YFSETQ. V shed 1 base, J shed 6 bases, and the junction held 12 bases outside the gene matches. CDR3 nucleotide sequence: TGCGCCAGCAGCTTGCGGGGGGACAGCCCGAAGGCTGAAGCTTTCTTT. Translation gives CASSLRGDSPKAEAFF.

The genes are TRBV30 and TRBJ1-2; D unresolved. The CDR3 has 13 amino acids. Germline CDR1 reads GTSNPN; CDR2 reads SVGIG (reference sequence). V lost 1 base and J lost 5, with 11 bases in between. CDR3 bases: TGTGCCTGGAGTGCCTCCCCACCTTATGGCTACACCTTC. It specifies CAWSASPPYGYTF.

V and J are TRBV2 and TRBJ2-2; 10 bases align to TRBD2. Germline V gives CDR1 SNHLY, CDR2 FYNNEI. This CDR3 has 15 residues. V shed 7 bases and J 0 bases; nucleotides not matched to a gene: 2. The CDR3 here is CASNLAGANTGELFF. CDR3 nucleotides: TGTGCCAGCAACCTAGCGGGAGCGAACACCGGGGAGCTGTTTTTT.

V and J are TRBV5-1 and TRBJ1-2, with D tentatively TRBD1 (5 bases). There are 15 residues in the CDR3. V lost 0 bases to trimming and J lost 6 bases, with 15 bases between them. Looked up from germline, CDR1 is SGHRS and CDR2 is YFSETQ. The CDR3 reads CASSLDGTALHGYTF. CDR3 nucleotide sequence: TGCGCCAGCAGCTTGGACGGGACGGCCCTGCATGGCTACACCTTC.

V is TRBV3-1 (or the pseudogene TRBV3-2) and J is TRBJ2-1; no clear D gene. V was shortened by 4 bases and J by 2 bases, with 9 bases between the two germline ends. CDR3 length: 14 residues. Germline V gene sequence: CDR1 LGHDT, CDR2 YNNKEL (reference sequence). CDR3 sequence (DNA): TGTGCCAGCAGCCCCCGGAAGACCTACAATGAGCAGTTCTTC. Its translation: CASSPRKTYNEQFF.

The rearrangement joins TRBV4-1 to TRBJ2-7; no definite D call. Trimming left V 1 base short and J 1 base short, with 5 bases between. Looked up from germline, CDR1 is MGHRA and CDR2 is YSYEKL. The CDR3 covers 13 residues. CDR3: CASSQVGSYEQYF. CDR3 nucleotides: TGCGCCAGCAGCCAAGTCGGTTCCTACGAGCAGTACTTC.

V gene TRBV7-9 combines with J gene TRBJ1-6; possibly TRBD1 for D (5 bases). The CDR3 is 14 residues long. Germline V gene lookup returns CDR1 SEHNR and CDR2 FQNEAQ (reference sequence). The ends were cut back, 1 base at V and 9 bases at J, with 10 bases in the middle. The CDR3 loop reads CASSLGWGGSPLHF. CDR3 DNA sequence: TGTGCCAGCAGCTTAGGATGGGGCGGTTCACCCCTCCACTTT.

This chain links TRBV18 with TRBJ1-2; 9 bases match TRBD1. The CDR3 loop spans 15 amino acids. Trimming removed 3 bases from V and 6 bases from J; junction bases left unmatched: 8. CDR1 and CDR2 from the germline V gene are KGHSH and LQKENI. CDR3 nucleotides: TGTGCCAGCTCACCCGCAACAGGGGGCGGAGATGGCTACACCTTC. Translated: CASSPATGGGDGYTF.

The chain recombines TRBV29-1 with TRBJ1-2; D uncertain. This CDR3 has 14 amino acids. Germline V gene lookup returns CDR1 SQVTM and CDR2 ANQGSEA. V lost 0 bases, J lost 7 bases, and 15 bases lay in between. The CDR3 DNA reads TGCAGCGTTGAAGATAGCCAGGCCCGGAGTGGCTACACCTTC. It encodes CSVEDSQARSGYTF.

The chain uses TRBV5-1 and TRBJ2-7; 10 nucleotides match TRBD2. Germline values: CDR1 SGHRS, CDR2 YFSETQ. This CDR3 region has 14 residues. V was pared by 0 bases and J by 3 bases, with 0 bases of the junction left unmatched. CDR3 nucleotide sequence: TGCGCCAGCAGCTTGGGGACTAGCGGCTACGAGCAGTACTTC. Translated: CASSLGTSGYEQYF.

This chain joins TRBV5-1 and TRBJ1-4; 7 bases agree with TRBD1. There are 15 residues in the CDR3. Germline CDR1 is SGHRS and CDR2 is YFSETQ. Trimming removed 4 bases from V and 8 bases from J; junction bases left unmatched: 11. The DNA of the CDR3 is TGCGCCAGCAGCCGCGGGGACAGTGTAGAAGAAAAACTGTTTTTT. This codes for CASSRGDSVEEKLFF.

This chain joins TRBV6-5 and TRBJ1-2; 9 positions agree with TRBD1. V was clipped by 6 bases and J by 4 bases; unmatched bases: 6. The CDR3 extends over 14 amino acids. Germline loops: CDR1 MNHEY, CDR2 SVGAGI. CDR3 bases: TGTGCCAGCAGGGGACAGGGCGTCGGCTATGGCTACACCTTC. This encodes CASRGQGVGYGYTF.

This chain uses TRBV10-3 with TRBJ1-2, with TRBD1 matching over 7 bases. The CDR3 runs 15 residues. The V gene end was trimmed by 0 bases and the J gene end by 4 bases; junction bases not matched to a gene: 5. CDR1 and CDR2 (germline): ENHRY, SYGVKD. The chain's CDR3 is CAISESGRGAYGYTF. For the CDR3, the DNA is TGTGCCATCAGTGAGTCAGGCAGGGGGGCCTATGGCTACACCTTC.

The V gene is TRBV6-4, the J gene TRBJ2-1; 9 bases align to TRBD2. The CDR3 consists of 15 residues. Germline V CDR1 and CDR2: MRHNA, SNTAGT. V lost 0 bases to trimming and J lost 6 bases; unmatched junction nucleotides: 3. The CDR3 loop reads CASSDSSSGSNEQFF. As DNA, the CDR3 is TGTGCCAGCAGTGACTCTAGTAGCGGGAGCAATGAGCAGTTCTTC.

CDR3 loop: CASSQTLDRAGGYTF. CDR3 nucleotide sequence: TGCGCCAGCAGCCAAACCTTAGACAGGGCGGGAGGCTACACCTTC. This chain joins TRBV4-1 and TRBJ1-2, with 7 nucleotides matching TRBD1. Germline CDR1 and CDR2: MGHRA and YSYEKL. The CDR3 totals 15 residues. Trimming at V came to 2 bases and at J to 8 bases, leaving 11 bases not matched to a gene.

V is TRBV9 and J is TRBJ1-4, with no clear D. The CDR3 runs 16 residues. Trimming left V 3 bases short and J 8 bases short, with 20 bases between. The V gene's germline CDR1 is SGDLS and CDR2 YYNGEE. The CDR3 protein is CASSAGSGILSEKLFF. The DNA of the CDR3 is TGTGCCAGCAGCGCCGGATCCGGGATCCTTTCCGAAAAACTGTTTTTT.

This clone appeared once. This chain uses TRBV30 with TRBJ1-2; D perhaps matches TRBD1 (5 bases). Germline V gene lookup returns CDR1 GTSNPN and CDR2 SVGIG (reference sequence). V was clipped by 2 bases and J by 8 bases, with 9 bases between them. This CDR3 has 11 amino acids. CDR3 region: CAWSSAGGYTF. In DNA, the CDR3 is TGTGCCTGGAGTTCCGCAGGGGGCTACACCTTC.

The rearrangement links TRBV28 to TRBJ2-2; D is possibly TRBD2 (5 bases). V lost 5 bases and J lost 7, with 14 bases in between. Per the germline V gene, CDR1 is MDHEN and CDR2 is SYDVKM. This CDR3 is built from 14 residues. CDR3 region: CASSPTGLFGELFF. In DNA, the CDR3 is TGTGCCAGCAGTCCCACGGGGTTGTTCGGGGAGCTGTTTTTT. Supplemented by reference TRBV28 and TRBJ2-2, the full variable domain reads DVKVTQSSRYLVKRTGEKVFLECVQDMDHENMFWYRQDPGLGLRLIYFSYDVKMKEKGDIPEGYSVSREKKERFSLILESASTNQTSMYLCASSPTGLFGELFFGEGSRLTVL.